The sample holds a few counts of the clone carrying this T cell receptor (beta chain). Preparation of the TCRbeta library used unique molecular identifiers. One entry per CDR3 protein, called by TCRdb with MiXCR from the PCR reads. Counted here are roughly 500,000 distinct CDR3 sequences, about 30% occurring once; the ten biggest clones make up under 3%. This record belongs to a study of T-cell reconstitution after alpha-beta-depleted transplantation in children. V was shortened by 3 bases and J by 5 bases, with 16 bases between the two germline ends. Germline V CDR1 and CDR2: SQVTM, ANQGSEA. The CDR3 extends over 14 amino acids.

Sequences were derived from PBMCs from the stem cell graft donor, sampled from the stem cell graft. The receptor's source is a human donor who donated a stem cell graft to a child with aplastic anemia. The chain joins TRBV29-1 to TRBJ2-5; unclear D gene. CDR3: CSVDHGLGTETQYF. In DNA form, the CDR3 reads TGCAGCGTTGATCACGGCCTAGGTACCGAGACCCAGTACTTC.